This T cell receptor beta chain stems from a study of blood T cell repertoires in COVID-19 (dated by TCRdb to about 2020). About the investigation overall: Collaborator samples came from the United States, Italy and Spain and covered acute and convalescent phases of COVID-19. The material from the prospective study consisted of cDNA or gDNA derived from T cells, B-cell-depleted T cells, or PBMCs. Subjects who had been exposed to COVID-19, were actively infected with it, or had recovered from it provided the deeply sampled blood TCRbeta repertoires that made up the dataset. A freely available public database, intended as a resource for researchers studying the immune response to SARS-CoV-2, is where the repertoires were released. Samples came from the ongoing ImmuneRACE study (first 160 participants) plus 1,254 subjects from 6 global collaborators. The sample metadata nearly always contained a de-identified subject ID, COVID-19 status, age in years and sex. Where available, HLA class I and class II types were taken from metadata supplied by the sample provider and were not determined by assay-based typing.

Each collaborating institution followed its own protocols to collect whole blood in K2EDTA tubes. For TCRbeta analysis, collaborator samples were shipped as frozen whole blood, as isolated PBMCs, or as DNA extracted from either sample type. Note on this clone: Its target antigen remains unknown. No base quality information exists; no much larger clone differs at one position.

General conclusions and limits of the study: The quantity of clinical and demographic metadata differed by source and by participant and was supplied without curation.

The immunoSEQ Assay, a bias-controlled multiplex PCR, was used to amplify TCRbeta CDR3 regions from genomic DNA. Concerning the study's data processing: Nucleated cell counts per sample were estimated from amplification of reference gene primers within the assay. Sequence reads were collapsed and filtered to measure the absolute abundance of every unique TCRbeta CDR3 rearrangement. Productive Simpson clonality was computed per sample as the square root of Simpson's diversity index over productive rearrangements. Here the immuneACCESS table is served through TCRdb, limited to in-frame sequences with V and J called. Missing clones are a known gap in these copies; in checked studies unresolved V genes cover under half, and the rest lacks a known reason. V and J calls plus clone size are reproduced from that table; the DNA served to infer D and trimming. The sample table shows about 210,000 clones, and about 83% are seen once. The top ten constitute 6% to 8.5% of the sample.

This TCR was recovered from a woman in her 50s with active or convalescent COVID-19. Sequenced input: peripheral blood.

The DNA sequence is TGTGCCTGGAGTGTACGGGAGAACACTGAAGCTTTCTTT. It encodes CAWSVRENTEAFF. The V and J segments used are TRBV30 and TRBJ1-1; no D segment can be confidently identified. The germline V gene (reference sequence) supplies CDR1 GTSNPN and CDR2 SVGIG. V gives up 0 bases and J gives up 1 base, and the segment between their germline ends measures 6 bases. From its cysteine to its phenylalanine, the CDR3 spans 13 amino acids. Left in the record is the CDR3 DNA by itself, 39 bases read in frame from the first base.